This record concerns one T cell receptor (beta chain) sequence. What it recognizes is unknown. This sample was taken from a study of OX40 agonist ivuxolimab in advanced cancers. Study information: Patients' therapy was ivuxolimab, an antibody that acts as an agonist of OX40 (CD134). Points from the study as a whole: Mean expanded clone counts were higher in CD8+ than CD4+ T cells. Some nonresponders also had low normalized T-cell clonal expansion.

Profiling relied on immunoSEQ multiplex PCR, and the TCRdb table lists in-frame clones only, not all of them. The sample records 55,000 to 65,000 clones, approximately 86% being singletons. CDR1 LNHNV and CDR2 YYDKDF come from the germline V gene (reference sequence). Deletions cut 3 bases from V and 3 bases from J, with 17 bases between. This CDR3 region has 16 residues. Source: CD4+ or CD8+ T cells sorted from blood, taken in a trial of the OX40 agonist ivuxolimab. The clonotype was recovered from an adult with an advanced solid tumor such as melanoma, head and neck, liver or kidney cancer. V and J are TRBV15 and TRBJ1-1; D perhaps matches TRBD1 (5 bases). This chain's CDR3 is CATSRGGKGLHTEAFF. DNA of the CDR3: TGTGCCACCAGCAGGGGGGGAAAAGGTTTGCACACTGAAGCTTTCTTT.